A selection of T cell receptor beta chains follows, all from one sample in a study of Ad26.COV2.S vaccination and SARS-CoV-2 variants. The data were produced by immunoSEQ multiplex PCR, yet TCRdb's version contains in-frame clones alone and is incomplete. The data contain approximately 480,000 clones, 87% of them singletons. Here the sequenced sample was peripheral blood, taken in a trial of Ad26.COV2.S vaccine versus placebo. These receptors originate from a person between 18 and 59 years old who received the Ad26.COV2.S COVID-19 vaccine or a placebo. The CDR3 runs from the conserved cysteine through the conserved F or W. Fields, in order: V gene, J gene, clone size, D gene, CDR3 DNA, CDR3 protein. A D gene is named only where the DNA matches it firmly. The size of a clone is reported for some rows only, either as once, few or many, or as a class for expanded clones.

V gene: TRBV28
J gene: TRBJ1-2
clone size: once
D gene: .
CDR3 DNA: TGTGCCAGCACCTCCACTAGTTGGGCGCGGGGCTACACCTTC
CDR3 protein: CASTSTSWARGYTF

V gene: TRBV3-1/TRBV3-2
J gene: TRBJ2-2
clone size: .
D gene: .
CDR3 DNA: TGTGCCAGCAGCTCCCCCGCAGGGGGAGGAACCGGGGAGCTGTTTTTT
CDR3 protein: CASSSPAGGGTGELFF

V gene: TRBV6-5
J gene: TRBJ1-5
clone size: few
D gene: .
CDR3 DNA: TGTGCCAGCAGCCAAGTGGGGACGTTGGGTCAGCCCCAGCATTTT
CDR3 protein: CASSQVGTLGQPQHF

V gene: TRBV2
J gene: TRBJ2-7
clone size: .
D gene: .
CDR3 DNA: TGTGCCAGCGCGGTGGGGTGGAACTACGAGCAGTACTTC
CDR3 protein: CASAVGWNYEQYF

V gene: TRBV30
J gene: TRBJ2-3
clone size: .
D gene: TRBD2
CDR3 DNA: TGTGCCTGGAGTACGGGTAGCGGGGATGGGGATACGCAGTATTTT
CDR3 protein: CAWSTGSGDGDTQYF

V gene: TRBV27
J gene: TRBJ2-5
clone size: .
D gene: .
CDR3 DNA: TGTGCCAGCAGCCCCCAAGAGACCCAGTACTTC
CDR3 protein: CASSPQETQYF

V gene: TRBV5-4
J gene: TRBJ1-3
clone size: .
D gene: .
CDR3 DNA: TGTGCCAGCAGCTTGGAAAGACAGTTCTCTGGAAACACCATATATTTT
CDR3 protein: CASSLERQFSGNTIYF

V gene: TRBV19
J gene: TRBJ1-5
clone size: few
D gene: TRBD1
CDR3 DNA: TGTGCCAGTGGTGACAGGGCGAATCAGCCCCAGCATTTT
CDR3 protein: CASGDRANQPQHF

V gene: TRBV12-3/TRBV12-4
J gene: TRBJ2-3
clone size: .
D gene: .
CDR3 DNA: TGTGCCAGCAGTATTGGGAACACAGATACGCAGTATTTT
CDR3 protein: CASSIGNTDTQYF

V gene: TRBV27
J gene: TRBJ2-1
clone size: .
D gene: TRBD1
CDR3 DNA: TGTGCCAGCAGCCCGCCCGGGACAGCCCACAATGAGCAGTTCTTC
CDR3 protein: CASSPPGTAHNEQFF

V gene: TRBV7-2
J gene: TRBJ1-2
clone size: .
D gene: .
CDR3 DNA: TGTGCCAGCAGCTTAGGCGGGGCTGATGGCTACACCTTC
CDR3 protein: CASSLGGADGYTF

V gene: TRBV28
J gene: TRBJ1-2
clone size: .
D gene: .
CDR3 DNA: TGTGCCAGCAGTTCCTCGGTCAACTACTATGGCTACACCTTC
CDR3 protein: CASSSSVNYYGYTF

V gene: TRBV29-1
J gene: TRBJ1-1
clone size: .
D gene: TRBD1
CDR3 DNA: TGCAGCGGGATAACAGGGGGCGCGAACACTGAAGCTTTCTTT
CDR3 protein: CSGITGGANTEAFF

V gene: TRBV5-1
J gene: TRBJ2-1
clone size: .
D gene: TRBD2
CDR3 DNA: TGCGCCAGCAGCTTGGTGGGGGGAGCGGGAGGGAATGAGCAGTTCTTC
CDR3 protein: CASSLVGGAGGNEQFF

V gene: TRBV7-2
J gene: TRBJ2-7
clone size: .
D gene: .
CDR3 DNA: TGTGCCAGCAGCAGATCGGGGCGCGGGAATTCCTACGAGCAGTACTTC
CDR3 protein: CASSRSGRGNSYEQYF

V gene: TRBV7-9
J gene: TRBJ1-5
clone size: few
D gene: .
CDR3 DNA: TGTGCCAGCAGCTTTAGAGTCGGTCAGCCCCAGCATTTT
CDR3 protein: CASSFRVGQPQHF

V gene: TRBV5-1
J gene: TRBJ2-1
clone size: .
D gene: TRBD1
CDR3 DNA: TGCGCCAGCAGCGAGACCGGGACAGGGTATGGTGAGCAGTTCTTC
CDR3 protein: CASSETGTGYGEQFF

V gene: TRBV28
J gene: TRBJ2-7
clone size: .
D gene: .
CDR3 DNA: TGTGCCAGCAGTTTATTCCAGGACCGATGGGGTAGGGGACCCTACGAGCAGTACTTC
CDR3 protein: CASSLFQDRWGRGPYEQYF

V gene: TRBV15
J gene: TRBJ2-1
clone size: .
D gene: TRBD2
CDR3 DNA: TGTGCCACCAGCAGAGAAGCTAGCGGGAGTATCAATGAGCAGTTCTTC
CDR3 protein: CATSREASGSINEQFF

V gene: TRBV19
J gene: TRBJ2-2
clone size: .
D gene: .
CDR3 DNA: TGTGCCAGTGAGGGCAGGGGCCAAGTCATTCACGGGGAGCTGTTTTTT
CDR3 protein: CASEGRGQVIHGELFF

V gene: TRBV28
J gene: TRBJ2-7
clone size: .
D gene: .
CDR3 DNA: TGTGCCAGCAGTTTATATCCAGGGAGAGACGAGCAGTACTTC
CDR3 protein: CASSLYPGRDEQYF

V gene: TRBV19
J gene: TRBJ2-7
clone size: few
D gene: .
CDR3 DNA: TGTGCCAGTAGTATGGCTCCCTTGGGCGAGCAGTACTTC
CDR3 protein: CASSMAPLGEQYF

V gene: TRBV9
J gene: TRBJ1-1
clone size: once
D gene: .
CDR3 DNA: TGTGCCAGCAGCGTAGGCAGCCAGCGGCACACTGAAGCTTTCTTT
CDR3 protein: CASSVGSQRHTEAFF

V gene: TRBV5-3
J gene: TRBJ2-1
clone size: .
D gene: TRBD2
CDR3 DNA: TGTGCCAGAAGCTTGGGACCAGCGGGAGGGCCAAGGTTCTTC
CDR3 protein: CARSLGPAGGPRFF

V gene: TRBV7-2
J gene: TRBJ2-5
clone size: .
D gene: .
CDR3 DNA: TGTGCCAGCAGCTTAGGGGACCACCAAGAGACCCAGTACTTC
CDR3 protein: CASSLGDHQETQYF

V gene: TRBV30
J gene: TRBJ1-3
clone size: .
D gene: .
CDR3 DNA: TGTGCCTGGAGTGTATCGAGCTCTGGAAACACCATATATTTT
CDR3 protein: CAWSVSSSGNTIYF

V gene: TRBV7-6
J gene: TRBJ1-4
clone size: .
D gene: .
CDR3 DNA: TGTGCCAGCAGCTTACGACAGGCAGATGAAAAACTGTTTTTT
CDR3 protein: CASSLRQADEKLFF

V gene: TRBV5-4
J gene: TRBJ1-6
clone size: once
D gene: .
CDR3 DNA: TGTGCCAGCAGCCCTGCTCGGGGGGAGAATTCACCCCTCCACTTT
CDR3 protein: CASSPARGENSPLHF

V gene: TRBV10-3
J gene: TRBJ2-1
clone size: .
D gene: TRBD2
CDR3 DNA: TGTGCCATCCGGGGACTAGCGGGAGCTTCGGATGAGCAGTTCTTC
CDR3 protein: CAIRGLAGASDEQFF

V gene: TRBV30
J gene: TRBJ1-2
clone size: once
D gene: .
CDR3 DNA: TGTGCCGGTTCGAGGCAGGTTCGCCTCACCTTC
CDR3 protein: CAGSRQVRLTF

V gene: TRBV29-1
J gene: TRBJ2-3
clone size: few
D gene: .
CDR3 DNA: TGCAGCGTTGACCGGGGCGCGGTCGGCACAGATACGCAGTATTTT
CDR3 protein: CSVDRGAVGTDTQYF

V gene: TRBV6-1
J gene: TRBJ2-1
clone size: .
D gene: TRBD2
CDR3 DNA: TGTGCCAGCAGTGAGGGACTAGCGGAGCAGTTCTTC
CDR3 protein: CASSEGLAEQFF

V gene: TRBV10-3
J gene: TRBJ1-6
clone size: .
D gene: TRBD1
CDR3 DNA: TGTGCCATCGCGACAGGGGATAATTCACCCCTCCACTTT
CDR3 protein: CAIATGDNSPLHF

V gene: TRBV29-1
J gene: TRBJ1-1
clone size: .
D gene: .
CDR3 DNA: TGCAGCGTTGAGGGGAGGATCACTGAAGCTTTCTTT
CDR3 protein: CSVEGRITEAFF

V gene: TRBV3-1/TRBV3-2
J gene: TRBJ2-7
clone size: .
D gene: .
CDR3 DNA: TGTGCCAGCAGCCGAAAGACAGGCCACTACGAGCAGTACTTC
CDR3 protein: CASSRKTGHYEQYF

V gene: TRBV3-1/TRBV3-2
J gene: TRBJ2-7
clone size: .
D gene: .
CDR3 DNA: TGTGCCAGCAGCCATACGGGAGACTACGAGCAGTACTTC
CDR3 protein: CASSHTGDYEQYF

V gene: TRBV5-1
J gene: TRBJ1-3
clone size: .
D gene: TRBD1
CDR3 DNA: TGCGCCAGCAGCTTGGGAGGGACAGCCAGCTCTGGAAACACCATATATTTT
CDR3 protein: CASSLGGTASSGNTIYF

V gene: TRBV28
J gene: TRBJ1-6
clone size: few
D gene: TRBD1
CDR3 DNA: TGTGCCAGCAGTTTGGACAGGGATTCACCCCTCCACTTT
CDR3 protein: CASSLDRDSPLHF

V gene: TRBV11-2
J gene: TRBJ1-4
clone size: .
D gene: .
CDR3 DNA: TGTGCCATCGGGGCGGAAAAACTGTTTTTT
CDR3 protein: CAIGAEKLFF

V gene: TRBV7-3
J gene: TRBJ2-3
clone size: .
D gene: TRBD1
CDR3 DNA: TGTGCCAGCAGCCCTAGGGGGCAGGGGATGAGCACAGATACGCAGTATTTT
CDR3 protein: CASSPRGQGMSTDTQYF

V gene: TRBV5-4
J gene: TRBJ2-7
clone size: .
D gene: .
CDR3 DNA: TGTGCCAGCAGCTTGGAACCGATCCTCTCCTACGAGCAGTACTTC
CDR3 protein: CASSLEPILSYEQYF